Described below is a single T cell receptor beta chain sequence and its context. Its antigen is as yet unknown. The length of the CDR3 is 14 residues. The V end was cut by 6 bases, the J end by 5 bases, with 13 bases between. This specimen belongs to a study of T cell repertoires in cytomegalovirus infection. Turning to the study itself: Well-studied HLA-B-restricted CMV epitopes were used in the study alongside recently identified HLA-C-restricted ones. The public TCR beta signatures pointed to both CMV infection and matching HLA type.

Study observations and caveats: CMV-specific TCR beta clonotypes restricted by HLA-C dominated the ex vivo response.

TCRdb used MiXCR to reprocess the reads, holding one entry per CDR3 protein. The table has hundreds of thousands of distinct CDR3 sequences, 33% seen once. This specimen was cultured PBMCs, taken from culture after CMV antigen stimulation. This TCR was recovered from a human donor in good health (CMV status not recorded). Some clones in this sample may be carry-over from other donors' samples. V is TRBV12-3 or TRBV12-4 and J is TRBJ2-2, with D possibly being TRBD1 (5 bases). The CDR3 nucleotides are TGTGCCAGCAGCTTGACAGCTACTACCGGGGAGCTGTTTTTT. Amino acids: CASSLTATTGELFF.